This T cell receptor beta chain was recorded in a study of T-cell reconstitution after alpha-beta-depleted transplantation in children. Unique molecular identifiers were incorporated when the TCRbeta library was constructed. TCRdb processed the PCR reads anew with MiXCR; each CDR3 protein has one entry. The profile shows about 230,000 distinct CDR3 sequences, approximately 9% of them singletons. This clonotype was seen only once. Lacking the conserved final phenylalanine or tryptophan, this CDR3 likely reflects a read error. Germline values: CDR1 SGHRS, CDR2 YFSETQ. This CDR3 is 16 amino acids long. With 3 bases removed from V and 9 bases from J, the gap between germline ends came to 19 bases.

This receptor was taken from a human donor who donated a stem cell graft to a child with acute lymphoblastic leukemia. The V and J genes are TRBV5-1 and TRBJ1-6; D gene unclear. The sequencing used PBMCs from the stem cell graft donor, collected from the stem cell graft. In nucleotides, the CDR3 is TGCGCCAGCAGCTCACAATTCGGCAGGTTAGGTTCACCCCTCCACTTG. This gives the protein CASSSQFGRLGSPLHL.